This passage covers 18 T cell receptor beta chains from one sample sequenced in a study of T-cell reconstitution after alpha-beta-depleted transplantation in children. This sample's TCRbeta library carried unique molecular identifier barcodes. TCRdb called the PCR reads again in MiXCR, with one record for every CDR3 protein. The table lists around 70,000 distinct CDR3 sequences, roughly a tenth of them singletons. The material sequenced was PBMCs, taken before TCRalphabeta/CD19-depleted stem cell transplant. The receptor set was obtained from a boy under 18 with acute myeloid leukemia, due to receive a stem cell transplant.

In this sample, this clonotype turned up many times. The J gene is TRBJ2-1, the V gene TRBV5-1; tentatively, D is TRBD1 (5 bases). The germline gives CDR1 SGHRS, CDR2 YFSETQ. The V end lost 5 bases, the J end lost 0 bases, and 12 bases lay between the germline ends. This CDR3 has 15 amino acids. In nucleotides, the CDR3 is TGCGCCAGCAGACAGGACCACCTCTCCTACAATGAGCAGTTCTTC. This codes for CASRQDHLSYNEQFF.

The table lists this clonotype with many counts. V is TRBV20-1 and J is TRBJ2-5, with D unclear. CDR1 is DFQATT, CDR2 SNEGSKA, per germline (reference sequence). The CDR3 runs 12 residues. Trimming took off 6 bases at V and 5 bases at J, with 13 bases between the two ends. CDR3 amino acids: CSAPDNLETQYF. The CDR3 region has the DNA TGCAGTGCGCCAGACAATTTGGAGACCCAGTACTTC.

In its sample, this clonotype was seen many times. The rearrangement uses TRBV6-1 and TRBJ2-3; 8 bases line up with TRBD2. Germline V gives CDR1 MNHNS, CDR2 SASEGT. This CDR3 contains 14 residues. With 6 bases clipped from V and 7 bases from J, the junction kept 9 bases outside the gene matches. CDR3 DNA sequence: TGTGCCAGCAGAGAGCGGGGGATGGCGAATACGCAGTATTTT. This codes for CASRERGMANTQYF.

The sample holds many counts of this clonotype. The junction and the germline gene differ at one end; a read error may be behind it. The rearrangement uses TRBV4-2 and TRBJ2-7; D is unresolved. Germline V gene sequence: CDR1 LGHNA, CDR2 YNFKEQ. The CDR3 spans 13 residues. The CDR3 spells CASSQDPSSEQYF. DNA for the CDR3: TGTGCCAGCAGCCAAGATCCCTCCTCCGAGCAGTACTTC.

This clonotype was observed many times. The chain uses TRBV12-3 or TRBV12-4 and TRBJ1-2, with D perhaps matching TRBD1 (5 bases). Trimming stripped 4 bases from V and 7 bases from J, with 16 bases between. This CDR3 has 14 residues. The CDR3 spells CASSSIMGRAGYTF. The CDR3 DNA is TGTGCCAGCAGTTCCATAATGGGCAGGGCTGGCTACACCTTC.

This clonotype has a handful of counts. J is TRBJ2-1 and V is TRBV7-2; 12 bases are a match to TRBD2. Germline CDR1 and CDR2: SGHTA and FQGNSA. The junction had 5 bases not matched to a gene; V was cut back by 0 bases and J by 2 bases. CDR3 length equals 18 residues. The CDR3 protein is CASSLARTSGAPYNEQFF. CDR3 DNA sequence: TGTGCCAGCAGCTTAGCCCGGACTAGCGGGGCCCCCTACAATGAGCAGTTCTTC.

In this sample, this clonotype turned up a few times. V is TRBV5-4 and J is TRBJ2-1, with 7 bases that match TRBD1. Germline CDR1 reads SGHNT; CDR2 reads YYREEE (reference sequence). This CDR3 contains 14 residues. Trimming removed 5 bases from V and 6 bases from J; junction bases left unmatched: 8. DNA for the CDR3: TGTGCCAGCAGGACAGGGAATTTTGTCAATGAGCAGTTCTTC. Translation: CASRTGNFVNEQFF.

V is TRBV11-1 and J is TRBJ2-7, with D tentatively TRBD1 or TRBD2 (6 bases each). This CDR3 is 18 amino acids long. Germline-derived CDR1 and CDR2 are SGHAT and FQDESV (reference sequence). V dropped 5 bases and J dropped 5 bases, with 28 bases sitting between them. CDR3 nucleotides: TGTGCCAGCAGCCTCACGTCCGGAAAAGGGGGGAGTAGGGACGAGCAGTACTTC. Protein product: CASSLTSGKGGSRDEQYF.

Many counts were recorded for this clonotype. V gene TRBV5-6 combines with J gene TRBJ2-5; tentatively, D is TRBD2 (6 bases). Between the trimmed V and J ends, which lost 0 bases and 4 bases, there was a span of 13 bases. The CDR3 sequence is 15 residues long. Germline CDR1 and CDR2: SGHDT and YYEEEE. The CDR3 reads CASSLVPGEAETQYF. CDR3 DNA sequence: TGTGCCAGCAGCTTGGTTCCGGGGGAGGCAGAGACCCAGTACTTC.

This clonotype was detected many times. The J gene is TRBJ2-1, the V gene TRBV6-2 or TRBV6-3; TRBD1 agrees at 8 bases. Germline values: CDR1 MNHEY, CDR2 SVGEGT. The V segment lost 1 base and the J segment 12 bases; nucleotides outside the gene matches: 2. This CDR3 comprises 12 residues. The CDR3 DNA is TGTGCCAGCAGTTACTATGACAGGGGGCAGTTCTTC. It specifies CASSYYDRGQFF.

Points on this clonotype: Since a much larger clone is just one base distant, this may be a read error. The chain carries TRBV2 and TRBJ1-2, with 7 bases matching TRBD1. Germline CDR1 reads SNHLY; CDR2 reads FYNNEI. The CDR3 has 15 residues. J was trimmed by 7 bases and V by 0 bases; bases with no gene match: 8. CDR3 in amino acids: CASSEATGKMAGYTF. CDR3 in DNA: TGTGCCAGCAGTGAAGCGACAGGGAAGATGGCTGGCTACACCTTC.

This clonotype was observed at least ten times. The CDR3 DNA sequence: TGCGCCAGCAGCGGAGTGGGACAGGGAAGTAACAATGAGCAGTTCTTC. It specifies CASSGVGQGSNNEQFF. The V gene is TRBV4-1, the J gene TRBJ2-1, with 9 bases identical to TRBD1. The CDR3 is made up of 16 amino acids. With V trimmed by 5 bases and J by 5 bases, 10 bases remained unmatched. The germline V gene encodes CDR1 MGHRA and CDR2 YSYEKL.

This clonotype was detected ten times or more. The CDR3 sequence is CASSSEVNEKLFF. The CDR3 DNA follows: TGTGCCAGCAGTTCGGAGGTTAATGAAAAACTGTTTTTT. The genes are TRBV2 and TRBJ1-4; D remains unclear. The CDR3 runs to 13 residues. The germline gives CDR1 SNHLY, CDR2 FYNNEI. Deletions cut 5 bases from V and 4 bases from J, with 8 bases between.

This clonotype was detected ten times or more. The chain joins TRBV7-2 to TRBJ2-3; D not resolved. Looked up from germline, CDR1 is SGHTA and CDR2 is FQGNSA. Trimming took off 1 base at V and 4 bases at J, with 3 bases between the two ends. CDR3 length: 12 amino acids. The CDR3 is CASSLDSDTQYF. The CDR3 DNA reads as TGTGCCAGCAGCTTAGATTCAGATACGCAGTATTTT. The full variable domain, with the rest looked up from reference TRBV7-2 and TRBJ2-3, is GAGVSQSPSNKVTEKGKDVELRCDPISGHTALYWYRQSLGQGLEFLIYFQGNSAPDKSGLPSDRFSAERTGGSVSTLTIQRTQQEDSAVYLCASSLDSDTQYFGPGTRLTVL.

The chain has TRBV7-8 and TRBJ2-5; 11 bases align to TRBD2. Trimming at V came to 3 bases and at J to 5 bases, leaving 8 bases not matched to a gene. Looked up from germline, CDR1 is SGHVS and CDR2 is FQNEAQ. The CDR3 is 16 residues long. CDR3 in DNA: TGTGCCAGCAGCTTTTTAGCGGGAGGGCCCGGGGAGACCCAGTACTTC. Translating it yields CASSFLAGGPGETQYF.

This clonotype was seen many times. The chain combines TRBV5-6 with TRBJ1-5; 8 bases fit TRBD1. The CDR3 consists of 16 residues. From germline, CDR1 is SGHDT and CDR2 YYEEEE. V shed 1 base, J shed 5 bases, and the junction held 8 bases outside the gene matches. CDR3 sequence (DNA): TGTGCCAGCAGCTTGACATGGACAGGGAACGATCAGCCCCAGCATTTT. It translates to CASSLTWTGNDQPQHF.

This clonotype was recorded many times. Here the CDR3 DNA reads TGTGCCAGCAGGGAAAAAGCCTACACTGAAGCTTTCTTT. As protein: CASREKAYTEAFF. V and J are TRBV3-1 and TRBJ1-1; unclear D gene. V lost 6 bases to trimming and J lost 3 bases, with 11 bases between them. This CDR3 is built from 13 residues. Germline V lookup: CDR1 LGHDT, CDR2 YNNKEL (reference sequence). The full variable domain, in which reference TRBV3-1 and TRBJ1-1 provide the parts outside the CDR3, is DTAVSQTPKYLVTQMGNDKSIKCEQNLGHDTMYWYKQDSKKFLKIMFSYNNKELIINETVPNRFSPKSPDKAHLNLHINSLELGDSAVYFCASREKAYTEAFFGQGTRLTVV.

There are many counts of this clonotype. V usage is TRBV5-1 and J usage is TRBJ2-3; maybe TRBD2 (6 bases). Trimming shortened V by 0 bases and J by 3 bases, and 11 bases separated the two germline ends. The CDR3 sequence is 15 residues long. Germline CDR1 SGHRS, CDR2 YFSETQ. Written as DNA, the CDR3 is TGCGCCAGCAGCTTGGTAGCAGGGAGGACAGATACGCAGTATTTT. It is translated as CASSLVAGRTDTQYF.